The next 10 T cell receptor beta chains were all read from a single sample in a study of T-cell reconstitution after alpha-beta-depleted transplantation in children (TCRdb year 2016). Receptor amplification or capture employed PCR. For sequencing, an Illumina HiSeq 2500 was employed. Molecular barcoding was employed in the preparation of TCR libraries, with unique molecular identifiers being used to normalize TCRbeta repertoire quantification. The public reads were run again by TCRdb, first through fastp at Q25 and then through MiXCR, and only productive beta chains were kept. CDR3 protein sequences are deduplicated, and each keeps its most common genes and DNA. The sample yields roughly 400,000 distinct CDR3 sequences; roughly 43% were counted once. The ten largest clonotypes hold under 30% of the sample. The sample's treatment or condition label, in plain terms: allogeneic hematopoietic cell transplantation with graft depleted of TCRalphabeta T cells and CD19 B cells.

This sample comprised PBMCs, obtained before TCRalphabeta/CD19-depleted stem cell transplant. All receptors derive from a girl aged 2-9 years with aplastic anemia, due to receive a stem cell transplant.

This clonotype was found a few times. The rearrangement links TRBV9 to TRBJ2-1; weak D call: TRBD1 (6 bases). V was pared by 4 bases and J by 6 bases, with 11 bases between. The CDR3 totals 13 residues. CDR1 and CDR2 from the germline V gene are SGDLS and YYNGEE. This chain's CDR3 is CASSPGTSNEQFF. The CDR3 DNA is TGTGCCAGCAGCCCTGGGACAAGCAATGAGCAGTTCTTC.

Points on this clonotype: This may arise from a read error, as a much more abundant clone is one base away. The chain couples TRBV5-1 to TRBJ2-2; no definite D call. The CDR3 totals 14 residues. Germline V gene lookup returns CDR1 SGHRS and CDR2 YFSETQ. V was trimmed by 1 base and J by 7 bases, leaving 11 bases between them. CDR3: CASSLNVDIGELFF. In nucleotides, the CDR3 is TGCGCCAGCAGCTTGAATGTGGATATCGGGGAGCTGTTTTTT.

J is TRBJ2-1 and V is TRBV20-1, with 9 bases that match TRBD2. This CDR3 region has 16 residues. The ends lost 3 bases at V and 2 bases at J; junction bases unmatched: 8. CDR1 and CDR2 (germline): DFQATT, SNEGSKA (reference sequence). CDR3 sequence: CSASLEAGGAYNEQFF. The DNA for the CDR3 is TGCAGTGCTAGCTTGGAAGCGGGAGGCGCCTACAATGAGCAGTTCTTC.

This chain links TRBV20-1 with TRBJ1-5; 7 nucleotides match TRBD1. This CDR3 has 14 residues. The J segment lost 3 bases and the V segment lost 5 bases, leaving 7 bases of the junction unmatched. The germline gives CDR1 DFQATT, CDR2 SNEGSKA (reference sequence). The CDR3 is CSALRTGPNQPQHF. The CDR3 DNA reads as TGCAGTGCTCTCCGGACAGGTCCCAATCAGCCCCAGCATTTT.

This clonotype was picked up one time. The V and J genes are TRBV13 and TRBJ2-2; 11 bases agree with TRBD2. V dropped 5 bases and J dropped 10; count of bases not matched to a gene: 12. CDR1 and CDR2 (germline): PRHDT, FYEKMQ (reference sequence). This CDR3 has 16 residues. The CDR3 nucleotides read TGTGCCAGCAGCACCCGAACTAGCGGGAGAGCCGAGGAGCTGTTTTTT. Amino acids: CASSTRTSGRAEELFF.

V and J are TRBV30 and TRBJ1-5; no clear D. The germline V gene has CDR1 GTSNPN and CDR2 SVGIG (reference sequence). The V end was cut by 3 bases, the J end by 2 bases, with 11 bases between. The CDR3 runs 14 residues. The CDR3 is CAWRPEGGNQPQHF. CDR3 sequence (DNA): TGTGCCTGGAGACCCGAGGGAGGCAATCAGCCCCAGCATTTT. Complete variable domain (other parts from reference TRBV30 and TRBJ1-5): SQTIHQWPATLVQPVGSPLSLECTVEGTSNPNLYWYRQAAGRGLQLLFYSVGIGQISSEVPQNLSASRPQDRQFILSSKKLLLSDSGFYLCAWRPEGGNQPQHFGDGTRLSIL.

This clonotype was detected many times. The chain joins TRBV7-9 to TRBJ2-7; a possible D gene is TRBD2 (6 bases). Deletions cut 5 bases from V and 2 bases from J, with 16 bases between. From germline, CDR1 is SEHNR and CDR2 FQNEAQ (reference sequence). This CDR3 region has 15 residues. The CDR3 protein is CASSLGGPLPYEQYF. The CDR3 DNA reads TGTGCCAGCAGCCTCGGGGGACCCCTTCCCTACGAGCAGTACTTC.

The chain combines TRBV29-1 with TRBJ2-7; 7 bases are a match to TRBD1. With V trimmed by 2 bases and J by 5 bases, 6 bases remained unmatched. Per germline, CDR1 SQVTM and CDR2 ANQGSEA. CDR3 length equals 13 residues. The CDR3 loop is CSVEQGGRHEQYF. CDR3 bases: TGCAGCGTTGAACAAGGGGGCCGGCACGAGCAGTACTTC.

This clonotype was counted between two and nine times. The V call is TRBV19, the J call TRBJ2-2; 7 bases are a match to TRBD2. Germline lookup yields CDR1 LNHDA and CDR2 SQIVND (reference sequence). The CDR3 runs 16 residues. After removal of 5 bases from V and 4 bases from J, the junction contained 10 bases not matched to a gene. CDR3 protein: CASSRPGTTGTGELFF. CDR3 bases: TGTGCCAGTAGTCGACCCGGGACTACGGGCACCGGGGAGCTGTTTTTT.

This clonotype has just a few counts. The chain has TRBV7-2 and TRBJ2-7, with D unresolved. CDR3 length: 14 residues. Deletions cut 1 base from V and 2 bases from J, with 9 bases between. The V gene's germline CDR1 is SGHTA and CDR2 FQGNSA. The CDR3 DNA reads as TGTGCCAGCAGCTTAGAGGTCCAGCCCTACGAGCAGTACTTC. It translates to CASSLEVQPYEQYF.